The 27 T cell receptor beta chains below all came from one sample that was sequenced in a study of blood T cell repertoires in COVID-19. TCRdb's copy holds only in-frame clones and misses some; the assay was immunoSEQ multiplex PCR. The sample consists of over 110,000 clones, approximately 88% of them appearing once. Material for sequencing was peripheral blood. These receptors came from a human donor in a cohort sampled during active COVID-19.

The chain employs TRBV6-5 and TRBJ2-1; D uncertain. The CDR3 extends over 11 amino acids. CDR1 and CDR2 (germline): MNHEY, SVGAGI. Trimming stripped 7 bases from V and 3 bases from J, with 4 bases between. The CDR3 DNA is TGTGCCAGCACCAACTACAATGAGCAGTTCTTC. This codes for CASTNYNEQFF.

This chain joins TRBV13 and TRBJ2-2; D is unclear. CDR3 length equals 14 residues. Germline loops: CDR1 PRHDT, CDR2 FYEKMQ (reference sequence). Trimming took off 3 bases at V and 1 base at J, with 6 bases between the two ends. Here the CDR3 DNA reads TGTGCCAGCAGCTTTCCAGAGAACACCGGGGAGCTGTTTTTT. Translated: CASSFPENTGELFF.

V and J are TRBV5-6 and TRBJ2-3; tentative D call: TRBD2 (6 bases). CDR1 is SGHDT, CDR2 YYEEEE, per germline. V dropped 4 bases and J dropped 6 bases, with 15 bases sitting between them. This CDR3 region has 14 residues. CDR3 protein: CASSARVAGDTQYF. The CDR3 bases are TGTGCCAGCAGCGCCCGGGTTGCGGGGGATACGCAGTATTTT.

The chain couples TRBV10-3 to TRBJ1-1, with no clear D. V was pared by 6 bases and J by 10 bases, with 18 bases between. This CDR3 comprises 13 residues. Looked up from germline, CDR1 is ENHRY and CDR2 is SYGVKD. The CDR3 nucleotides are TGTGCCATCAGAGGTCCGGGGAACCATGGAGCTTTCTTT. Amino acids: CAIRGPGNHGAFF.

This clone was seen a handful of times. The gene calls are TRBV7-8 and TRBJ2-7; maybe TRBD2 (6 bases). This CDR3 has 17 amino acids. V was pared by 0 bases and J by 4 bases, with 19 bases between. Per the germline V gene, CDR1 is SGHVS and CDR2 is FQNEAQ. Written as DNA, the CDR3 is TGTGCCAGCAGCTTAGCCCCTGTAGGAACTAGCAGTTACGAGCAGTACTTC. Its protein is CASSLAPVGTSSYEQYF.

The rearrangement links TRBV6-5 to TRBJ1-4, with D unresolved. Between the trimmed V and J ends, which lost 6 bases and 0 bases, there was a span of 8 bases. The CDR3 is made up of 14 amino acids. The V gene's germline CDR1 is MNHEY and CDR2 SVGAGI. CDR3 sequence (DNA): TGTGCCAGCAGGGGAGTTGCAACTAATGAAAAACTGTTTTTT. This translates into CASRGVATNEKLFF.

J is TRBJ1-3 and V is TRBV6-6, with a possible D match to TRBD1 (6 bases). The CDR3 runs to 15 residues. V dropped 6 bases and J dropped 0 bases, with 12 bases sitting between them. Looked up from germline, CDR1 is MNHNY and CDR2 is SVGAGI (reference sequence). Here the CDR3 reads CASRSTGNSGNTIYF. The DNA of the CDR3 is TGTGCCAGCAGGTCGACAGGCAACTCTGGAAACACCATATATTTT.

This clone occurred a few times. The rearrangement links TRBV5-5 to TRBJ2-7, with D perhaps matching TRBD2 (5 bases). This CDR3 comprises 15 residues. Looked up from germline, CDR1 is SGHKS and CDR2 is YYEKEE (reference sequence). V lost 0 bases, J lost 3 bases, and 13 bases lay in between. This CDR3 reads CASSLGFGISYEQYF. The CDR3 DNA sequence: TGTGCCAGCAGCTTGGGATTCGGGATAAGCTACGAGCAGTACTTC.

This rearrangement joins TRBV5-1 to TRBJ1-1; 7 nucleotides match TRBD1. V lost 3 bases, J lost 5 bases, and 4 bases stayed unmatched. Germline CDR1 reads SGHRS; CDR2 reads YFSETQ. This CDR3 has 13 amino acids. CDR3 loop: CASSSDRATEAFF. The CDR3 DNA reads TGCGCCAGCAGCTCCGACAGGGCTACTGAAGCTTTCTTT.

The V call is TRBV4-1, the J call TRBJ1-6, with D possibly TRBD1 on 6 matching bases. The CDR3 loop spans 15 amino acids. From germline, CDR1 is MGHRA and CDR2 YSYEKL. Trimming took 1 base from V and 4 from J, leaving 8 bases between them. The CDR3 DNA reads TGCGCCAGCAGCCAAGTACAGGGTTATAATTCACCCCTCCACTTT. Translated, it gives CASSQVQGYNSPLHF.

The chain employs TRBV7-2 and TRBJ1-2; 7 nucleotides agree with TRBD1. The germline V gene encodes CDR1 SGHTA and CDR2 FQGNSA. The ends lost 5 bases at V and 8 bases at J; junction bases unmatched: 11. The length of the CDR3 is 14 residues. The CDR3 is CASSAKGAGVGYTF. In nucleotides, the CDR3 is TGTGCCAGCAGCGCAAAGGGGGCTGGAGTGGGCTACACCTTC.

This rearrangement joins TRBV19 to TRBJ2-1, with 8 bases aligning to TRBD2. In germline, CDR1 is LNHDA, CDR2 SQIVND (reference sequence). This CDR3 region has 19 residues. V was pared by 2 bases and J by 6 bases, with 18 bases of the junction left unmatched. As DNA, the CDR3 is TGTGCCAGTAGTATAAGGTGGCGGGGGGTCGAATATTCCCCCAATGAGCAGTTCTTC. Its protein is CASSIRWRGVEYSPNEQFF.

The chain couples TRBV18 to TRBJ1-2; D possibly corresponds to TRBD1 (6 bases). This CDR3 spans 15 amino acids. V lost 3 bases and J lost 1, with 12 bases in between. Per germline, CDR1 KGHSH and CDR2 LQKENI. The CDR3 DNA reads TGTGCCAGCTCACCCTACAGGGCCAATAACTATGGCTACACCTTC. It codes for CASSPYRANNYGYTF. The full variable domain, completed using reference TRBV18 and TRBJ1-2, is NAGVMQNPRHLVRRRGQEARLRCSPMKGHSHVYWYRQLPEEGLKFMVYLQKENIIDESGMPKERFSAEFPKEGPSILRIQQVVRGDSAAYFCASSPYRANNYGYTFGSGTRLTVV.

The J gene is TRBJ1-2, the V gene TRBV20-1, with a tentative D call TRBD1 (5 bases). CDR1 DFQATT and CDR2 SNEGSKA come from the germline V gene (reference sequence). V gave up 3 bases and J gave up 5 bases, with 7 bases separating them. This CDR3 contains 11 residues. CDR3: CSAREGYGYTF. The CDR3, as DNA: TGCAGTGCTAGGGAGGGGTATGGCTACACCTTC.

CDR3: CASSSLDSNSPLHF. For the CDR3, the DNA is TGTGCCAGCAGCTCCCTGGACAGTAATTCACCCCTCCACTTT. The chain carries TRBV7-9 and TRBJ1-6; a possible D gene is TRBD1 (6 bases). V shed 4 bases and J shed 6 bases, with 10 bases lying between them. Germline CDR1 SEHNR, CDR2 FQNEAQ (reference sequence). This CDR3 has 14 amino acids.

The table lists this clone with a few counts. The chain has TRBV5-1 and TRBJ2-1, with D perhaps TRBD1 (6 bases). Between the trimmed V and J ends, which lost 0 bases and 7 bases, there was a span of 17 bases. This CDR3 has 16 residues. Germline CDR1 reads SGHRS; CDR2 reads YFSETQ. CDR3 bases: TGCGCCAGCAGCTTGGTACAGGGCGTAAGGGGAAATGAGCAGTTCTTC. This encodes CASSLVQGVRGNEQFF.

This chain uses TRBV5-1 with TRBJ2-3; 9 nucleotides align to TRBD2. The CDR3 covers 16 residues. Germline CDR1 and CDR2: SGHRS and YFSETQ. Unmatched junction bases numbered 9, after V lost 2 bases and J lost 5 bases. The CDR3 nucleotides read TGCGCCAGCAGCTTCGGGGCGGGGGGGCGAGAAGATACGCAGTATTTT. The encoded protein is CASSFGAGGREDTQYF.

V usage is TRBV3-1 (or the pseudogene TRBV3-2) and J usage is TRBJ1-2; D ambiguous. The V gene's germline CDR1 is LGHDT and CDR2 YNNKEL (reference sequence). The CDR3 contains 13 residues. V lost 2 bases, J lost 3 bases, and 7 bases lay in between. CDR3 in DNA: TGTGCCAGCAGCCAAATCCCAGACTATGGCTACACCTTC. It yields the protein CASSQIPDYGYTF.

The CDR3 is CASSPVRDGSYEQYF. CDR3 DNA: TGTGCCAGTAGCCCGGTGCGGGACGGATCCTACGAGCAGTACTTC. This chain joins TRBV19 and TRBJ2-7; a weak D match, TRBD2 (6 bases). Germline lookup yields CDR1 LNHDA and CDR2 SQIVND (reference sequence). Trimming pared 6 bases from V and 1 base from J, leaving 16 bases between. The CDR3 is 15 amino acids. Based on the CDR3 plus reference TRBV19 and TRBJ2-7, the full variable domain is DGGITQSPKYLFRKEGQNVTLSCEQNLNHDAMYWYRQDPGQGLRLIYYSQIVNDFQKGDIAEGYSVSREKKESFPLTVTSAQKNPTAFYLCASSPVRDGSYEQYFGPGTRLTVT.

The chain combines TRBV6-5 with TRBJ2-1; 7 bases map to TRBD2. The CDR3 extends over 12 amino acids. With 5 bases clipped from V and 10 bases from J, the junction kept 5 bases outside the gene matches. In germline, CDR1 is MNHEY, CDR2 SVGAGI. The CDR3 is CASSPLRGEQFF. The CDR3 DNA reads TGTGCCAGCAGTCCCCTGCGGGGGGAGCAGTTCTTC.

The gene calls are TRBV6-2 or TRBV6-3 and TRBJ2-2; TRBD2 matches 9 bases. The germline gives CDR1 MNHEY, CDR2 SVGEGT. The V and J ends lost 2 bases and 6 bases, in that order; junction bases with no gene match: 16. The CDR3 has 19 residues. The CDR3 nucleotides are TGTGCCAGCAGTTACCCTCGTAGGCGGGGGGGCCGCGGTCCCGGGGAGCTGTTTTTT. Protein sequence: CASSYPRRRGGRGPGELFF.

The chain couples TRBV6-5 to TRBJ1-4; D is unclear. Germline-derived CDR1 and CDR2 are MNHEY and SVGAGI. This CDR3 has 15 residues. V lost 4 bases to trimming and J lost 0 bases, with 9 bases between them. This CDR3 reads CASSFNFATNEKLFF. CDR3 sequence (DNA): TGTGCCAGCAGTTTCAACTTTGCAACTAATGAAAAACTGTTTTTT.

V is TRBV5-1 and J is TRBJ1-3; D is perhaps TRBD1 (5 bases). The germline V gene has CDR1 SGHRS and CDR2 YFSETQ. The length of the CDR3 is 16 residues. Trimming pared 0 bases from V and 1 base from J, leaving 11 bases between. CDR3 nucleotides: TGCGCCAGCAGCTTGGATCTTGGGGGGTCTGGAAACACCATATATTTT. Translation: CASSLDLGGSGNTIYF.

This rearrangement joins TRBV24-1 to TRBJ1-1; D not certain. CDR1 is KGHDR, CDR2 SFDVKD, per germline. The CDR3 sequence is 13 residues long. Trimming removed 2 bases from V and 11 bases from J, with 14 bases in between. The CDR3 here is CATSDSGGEKAFF. CDR3 sequence (DNA): TGTGCCACCAGTGATTCGGGCGGGGAGAAGGCTTTCTTT.

CDR3 in amino acids: CASRGAGTDTQYF. The CDR3, as DNA: TGTGCCAGCCGGGGGGCTGGCACAGATACGCAGTATTTT. V gene TRBV9 combines with J gene TRBJ2-3; possible D gene TRBD2, 7 bases. The CDR3 extends over 13 amino acids. Deletions cut 7 bases from V and 1 base from J, with 10 bases between. Germline CDR1 reads SGDLS; CDR2 reads YYNGEE.

This clone was counted a single time. This chain uses TRBV12-3 or TRBV12-4 with TRBJ1-1; the match to TRBD1 covers 9 bases. CDR3 size: 12 residues. The J segment lost 6 bases and the V segment lost 7 bases, leaving 3 bases of the junction unmatched. CDR3 in DNA: TGTGCCAGCAATACAGGGGGCCCTGAAGCTTTCTTT. It yields the protein CASNTGGPEAFF.

This chain connects TRBV4-2 to TRBJ1-4; the D gene is possibly TRBD1 (5 bases). Trimming took off 0 bases at V and 0 bases at J, with 11 bases between the two ends. In germline, CDR1 is LGHNA, CDR2 YNFKEQ. This CDR3 is built from 17 residues. In nucleotides, the CDR3 is TGTGCCAGCAGCCAAGAACTCCTGACAGCAACTAATGAAAAACTGTTTTTT. This codes for CASSQELLTATNEKLFF.